This T cell receptor (beta chain) was obtained from a study of T-cell reconstitution after alpha-beta-depleted transplantation in children. Study observations and caveats: Surviving recipient T cells and thymic progenitors produced the high day-60 TCRbeta diversity seen in some patients. The authors attributed T-cell counts and diversity one year after transplant mostly to newly produced T cells. Reportedly, only several hundred clones from non-depleted graft cells drove alpha-beta T-cell counts at about two months.

On this clonotype itself: Its antigen is unidentified.

It was with unique molecular identifiers that the TCRbeta library was prepared. MiXCR, applied by TCRdb to the PCR reads, yields one record per CDR3 protein. The sample has about 980,000 distinct CDR3 sequences, about 31% seen once. This clonotype originated in a boy under three years old who had a stem cell transplant for SCID, so the T cells may come from the graft donor. This material consisted of PBMCs, mostly from graft donor cells, taken 360 days after TCRalphabeta/CD19-depleted stem cell transplant.

In DNA form, the CDR3 reads TGTGCCAGCAGTGAACACAGAGAGACCCAGTACTTC. As protein: CASSEHRETQYF. V and J are TRBV6-1 and TRBJ2-5, with unresolved D. The germline gives CDR1 MNHNS, CDR2 SASEGT. The length of the CDR3 is 12 residues. Trimming removed 2 bases at V and 4 bases at J, with 5 bases between.